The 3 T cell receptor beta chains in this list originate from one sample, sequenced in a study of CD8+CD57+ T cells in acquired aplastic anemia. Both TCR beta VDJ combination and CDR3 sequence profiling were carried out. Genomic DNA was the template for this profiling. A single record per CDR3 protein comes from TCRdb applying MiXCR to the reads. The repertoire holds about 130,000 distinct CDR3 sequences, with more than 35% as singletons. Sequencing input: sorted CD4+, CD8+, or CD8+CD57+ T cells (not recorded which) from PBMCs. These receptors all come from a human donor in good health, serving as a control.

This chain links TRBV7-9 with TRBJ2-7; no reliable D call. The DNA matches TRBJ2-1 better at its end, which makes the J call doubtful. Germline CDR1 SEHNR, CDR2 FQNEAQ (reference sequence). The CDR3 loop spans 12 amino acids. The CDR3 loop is CASRTERNEQFF. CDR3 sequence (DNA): TGTGCCAGCAGAACCGAGCGCAATGAGCAGTTCTTC.

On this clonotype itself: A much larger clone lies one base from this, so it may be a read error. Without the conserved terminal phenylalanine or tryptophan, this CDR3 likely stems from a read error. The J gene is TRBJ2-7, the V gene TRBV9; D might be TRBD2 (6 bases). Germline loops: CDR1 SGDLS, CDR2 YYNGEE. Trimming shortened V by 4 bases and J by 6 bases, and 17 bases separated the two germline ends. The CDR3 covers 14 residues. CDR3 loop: CASSPGLAFVEQYL. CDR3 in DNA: TGTGCCAGCAGCCCGGGGCTAGCGTTTGTCGAGCAGTACCTC.

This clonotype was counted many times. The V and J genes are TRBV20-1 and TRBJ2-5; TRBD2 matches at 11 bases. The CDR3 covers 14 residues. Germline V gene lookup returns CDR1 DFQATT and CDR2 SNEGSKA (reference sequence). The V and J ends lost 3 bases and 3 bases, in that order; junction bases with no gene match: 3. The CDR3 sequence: CSASQLAGEETQYF. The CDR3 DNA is TGCAGTGCTAGCCAACTAGCGGGGGAAGAGACCCAGTACTTC.